This T cell receptor (beta chain) was profiled in a study of T-cell reconstitution after alpha-beta-depleted transplantation in children. The library targeted TCRbeta and was prepared with unique molecular identifiers. TCRdb redid the calling of the PCR reads with MiXCR, one entry per CDR3 protein. This sample carries approximately 350,000 distinct CDR3 sequences, around 10% of them seen once, and the ten largest clones take more than 2%. This clonotype occurred many times. This CDR3 comprises 12 residues. V dropped 8 bases and J dropped 2 bases, with 10 bases sitting between them. Germline lookup yields CDR1 MDHEN and CDR2 SYDVKM.

This material consisted of PBMCs from the stem cell graft donor, taken from the stem cell graft. This clonotype was obtained from a human donor who donated a stem cell graft to a child with acute lymphoblastic leukemia. This chain links TRBV28 with TRBJ2-7; no clear D. DNA of the CDR3: TGTGCCAGCCGGACCAGTACCTACGAGCAGTACTTC. Its translation: CASRTSTYEQYF.